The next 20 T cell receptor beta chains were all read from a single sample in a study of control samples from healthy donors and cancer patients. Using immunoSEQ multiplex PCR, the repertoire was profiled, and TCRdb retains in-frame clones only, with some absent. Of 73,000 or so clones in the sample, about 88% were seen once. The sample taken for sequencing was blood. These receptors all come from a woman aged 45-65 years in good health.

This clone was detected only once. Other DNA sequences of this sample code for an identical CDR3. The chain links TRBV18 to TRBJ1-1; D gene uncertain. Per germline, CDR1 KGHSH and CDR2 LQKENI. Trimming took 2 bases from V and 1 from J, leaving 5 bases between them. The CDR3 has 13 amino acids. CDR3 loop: CASSPTQNTEAFF. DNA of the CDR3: TGTGCCAGCTCACCAACACAGAACACTGAAGCTTTCTTT.

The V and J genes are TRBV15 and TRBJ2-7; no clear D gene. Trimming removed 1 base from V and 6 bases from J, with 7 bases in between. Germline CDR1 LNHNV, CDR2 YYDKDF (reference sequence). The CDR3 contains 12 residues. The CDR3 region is CATSRVSSEQYF. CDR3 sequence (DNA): TGTGCCACCAGCAGAGTGAGCTCCGAGCAGTACTTC.

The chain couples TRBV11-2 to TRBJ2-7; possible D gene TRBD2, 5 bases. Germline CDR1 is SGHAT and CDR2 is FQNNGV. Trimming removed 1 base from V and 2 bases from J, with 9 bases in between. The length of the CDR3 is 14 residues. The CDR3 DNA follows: TGTGCCAGCAGCTTAGTTGGAGGAGCCTACGAGCAGTACTTC. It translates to CASSLVGGAYEQYF.

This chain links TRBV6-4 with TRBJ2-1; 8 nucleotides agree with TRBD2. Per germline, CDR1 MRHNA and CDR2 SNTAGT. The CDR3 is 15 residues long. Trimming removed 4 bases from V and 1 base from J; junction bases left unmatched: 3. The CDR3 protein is CASSALAGSYNEQFF. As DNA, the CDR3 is TGTGCCAGCAGTGCGTTAGCGGGATCCTACAATGAGCAGTTCTTC.

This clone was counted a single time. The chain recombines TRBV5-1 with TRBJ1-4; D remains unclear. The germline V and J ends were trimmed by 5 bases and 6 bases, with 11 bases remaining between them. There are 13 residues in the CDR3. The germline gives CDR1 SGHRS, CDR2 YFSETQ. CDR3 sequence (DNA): TGCGCCAGCAGGATGGGCGGGGATGAAAAACTGTTTTTT. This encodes CASRMGGDEKLFF.

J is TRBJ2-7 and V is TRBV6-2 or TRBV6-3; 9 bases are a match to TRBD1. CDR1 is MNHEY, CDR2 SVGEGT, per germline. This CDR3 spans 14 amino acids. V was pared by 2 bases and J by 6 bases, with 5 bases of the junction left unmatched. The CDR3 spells CASSYVDRGGEQYF. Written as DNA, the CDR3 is TGTGCCAGCAGTTACGTGGACAGGGGCGGCGAGCAGTACTTC.

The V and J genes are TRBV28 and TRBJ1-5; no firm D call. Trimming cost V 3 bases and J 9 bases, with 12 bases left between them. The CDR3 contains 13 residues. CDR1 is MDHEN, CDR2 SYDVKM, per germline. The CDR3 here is CASSLPIGWPQHF. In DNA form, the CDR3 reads TGTGCCAGCAGTTTGCCTATAGGTTGGCCCCAGCATTTT.

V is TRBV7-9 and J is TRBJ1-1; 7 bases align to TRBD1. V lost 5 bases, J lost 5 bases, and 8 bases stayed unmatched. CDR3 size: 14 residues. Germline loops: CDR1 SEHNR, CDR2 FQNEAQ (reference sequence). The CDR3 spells CASSQTDRMTEAFF. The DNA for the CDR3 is TGTGCCAGCAGCCAAACGGACAGGATGACTGAAGCTTTCTTT.

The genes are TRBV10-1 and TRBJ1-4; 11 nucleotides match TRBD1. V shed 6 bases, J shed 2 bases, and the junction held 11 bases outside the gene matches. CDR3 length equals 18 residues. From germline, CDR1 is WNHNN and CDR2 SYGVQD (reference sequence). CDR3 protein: CASSAPGQGVPTNEKLFF. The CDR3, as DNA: TGCGCCAGCAGCGCACCGGGACAGGGGGTTCCGACTAATGAAAAACTGTTTTTT.

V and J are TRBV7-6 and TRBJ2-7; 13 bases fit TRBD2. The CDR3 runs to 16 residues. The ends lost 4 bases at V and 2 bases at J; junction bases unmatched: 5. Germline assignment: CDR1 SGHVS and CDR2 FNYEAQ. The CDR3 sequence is CASSWTSGSGAYEQYF. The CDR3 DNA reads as TGTGCCAGCAGCTGGACTAGCGGGAGCGGGGCCTACGAGCAGTACTTC.

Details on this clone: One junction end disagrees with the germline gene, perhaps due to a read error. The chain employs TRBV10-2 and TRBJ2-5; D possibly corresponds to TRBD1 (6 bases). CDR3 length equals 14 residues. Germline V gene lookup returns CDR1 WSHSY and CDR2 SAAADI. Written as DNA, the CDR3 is TGCGCCAGCAGTGATAACAGGGCAAGAGAGGCCCAGTACTTC. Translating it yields CASSDNRAREAQYF.

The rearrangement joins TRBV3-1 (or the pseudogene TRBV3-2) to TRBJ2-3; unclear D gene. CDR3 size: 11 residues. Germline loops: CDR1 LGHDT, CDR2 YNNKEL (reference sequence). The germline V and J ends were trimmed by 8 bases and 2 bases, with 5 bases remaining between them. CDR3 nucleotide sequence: TGTGCCAGCGGGCTCACAGATACGCAGTATTTT. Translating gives CASGLTDTQYF.

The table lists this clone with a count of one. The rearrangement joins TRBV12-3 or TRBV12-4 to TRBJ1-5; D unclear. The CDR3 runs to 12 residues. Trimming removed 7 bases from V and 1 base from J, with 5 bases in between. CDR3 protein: CASTFSNQPQHF. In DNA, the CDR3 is TGTGCCAGCACCTTCAGCAATCAGCCCCAGCATTTT.

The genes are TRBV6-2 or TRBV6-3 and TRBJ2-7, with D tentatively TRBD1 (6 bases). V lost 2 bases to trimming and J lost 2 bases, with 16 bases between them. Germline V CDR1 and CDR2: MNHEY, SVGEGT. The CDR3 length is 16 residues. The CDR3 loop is CASSYPQGFYPYEQYF. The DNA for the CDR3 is TGTGCCAGCAGTTACCCACAGGGATTCTACCCCTACGAGCAGTACTTC.

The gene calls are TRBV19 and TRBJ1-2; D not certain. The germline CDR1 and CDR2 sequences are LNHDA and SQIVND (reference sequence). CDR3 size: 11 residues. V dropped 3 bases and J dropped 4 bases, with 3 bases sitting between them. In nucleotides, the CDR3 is TGTGCCAGTAGTATGACCTATGGCTACACCTTC. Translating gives CASSMTYGYTF.

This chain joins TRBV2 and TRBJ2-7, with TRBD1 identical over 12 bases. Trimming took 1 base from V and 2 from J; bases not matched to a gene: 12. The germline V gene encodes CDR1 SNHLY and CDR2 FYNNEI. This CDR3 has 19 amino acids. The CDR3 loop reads CASSEGPGDRGRGPYEQYF. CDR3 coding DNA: TGTGCCAGCAGTGAAGGTCCTGGGGACAGGGGGCGCGGGCCCTACGAGCAGTACTTC.

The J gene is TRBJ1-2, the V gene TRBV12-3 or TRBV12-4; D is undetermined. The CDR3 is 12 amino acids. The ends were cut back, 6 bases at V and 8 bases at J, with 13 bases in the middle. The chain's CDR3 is CASSALGRGYTF. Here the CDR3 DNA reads TGTGCCAGCAGCGCTCTCGGGAGGGGCTACACCTTC.

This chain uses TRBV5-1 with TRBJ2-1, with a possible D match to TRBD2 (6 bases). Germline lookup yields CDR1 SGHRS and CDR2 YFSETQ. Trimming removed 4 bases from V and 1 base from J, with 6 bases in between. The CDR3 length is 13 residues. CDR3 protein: CASSGRSYNEQFF. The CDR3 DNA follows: TGCGCCAGCAGCGGGAGGTCCTACAATGAGCAGTTCTTC.

CDR3 in amino acids: CASSLDRGGYGYTF. CDR3 sequence (DNA): TGCGCCAGCAGCTTGGATAGGGGTGGCTATGGCTACACCTTC. This chain uses TRBV5-1 with TRBJ1-2; possible D gene TRBD1, 5 bases. CDR1 and CDR2 from the germline V gene are SGHRS and YFSETQ. V was cut by 0 bases and J by 4 bases, with 10 bases left in between. The CDR3 runs to 14 residues. The whole variable domain, remainder taken from reference TRBV5-1 and TRBJ1-2, is KAGVTQTPRYLIKTRGQQVTLSCSPISGHRSVSWYQQTPGQGLQFLFEYFSETQRNKGNFPGRFSGRQFSNSRSEMNVSTLELGDSALYLCASSLDRGGYGYTFGSGTRLTVV.

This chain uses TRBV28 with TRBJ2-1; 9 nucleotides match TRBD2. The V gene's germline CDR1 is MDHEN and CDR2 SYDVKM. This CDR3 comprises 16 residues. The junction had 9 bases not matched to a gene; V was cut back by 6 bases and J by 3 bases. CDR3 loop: CASSLRSGRYYNEQFF. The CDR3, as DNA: TGTGCCAGCAGCCTGAGGAGCGGGAGGTACTACAATGAGCAGTTCTTC.